Listed below are T cell receptor beta chains from one sample, sequenced in a study of T cell responses to AZD1222 COVID-19 vaccine. Sequencing was performed with immunoSEQ multiplex PCR; in TCRdb, only in-frame clones are kept and a portion is missing. The sample contains about 120,000 clones, approximately 90% of which appear only once. Sequenced material: peripheral blood, taken 28 days after the second AZD1222 dose. Source of these receptors: an adult who received the AZD1222 COVID-19 vaccine. The CDR3 runs from the conserved cysteine through the conserved F or W. The order of the fields is D gene, J gene, clone size, V gene, CDR3 protein, CDR3 DNA. The D gene is left open where the match is weak. Clone size is given for some rows only: seen once, a few or many times, or a class if the clone is expanded.

D gene: .
J gene: TRBJ2-6
clone size: .
V gene: TRBV27
CDR3 protein: CASSRLLTNSGANVLTF
CDR3 DNA: TGTGCCAGCAGTAGACTTTTAACTAACTCTGGGGCCAACGTCCTGACTTTC

D gene: .
J gene: TRBJ2-5
clone size: .
V gene: TRBV7-8
CDR3 protein: CASSLAGGVRGQETQYF
CDR3 DNA: TGTGCCAGCAGCTTAGCAGGCGGGGTTAGAGGGCAAGAGACCCAGTACTTC

D gene: TRBD1
J gene: TRBJ1-5
clone size: .
V gene: TRBV28
CDR3 protein: CASSFRGGLYSNQPQHF
CDR3 DNA: TGTGCCAGCAGTTTCAGGGGGGGACTTTATAGCAATCAGCCCCAGCATTTT

D gene: .
J gene: TRBJ1-2
clone size: .
V gene: TRBV7-2
CDR3 protein: CASSQDRIYGYTF
CDR3 DNA: TGTGCCAGCAGCCAAGACAGGATCTATGGCTACACCTTC

D gene: .
J gene: TRBJ2-5
clone size: few
V gene: TRBV28
CDR3 protein: CASSSRGETQYF
CDR3 DNA: TGTGCCAGCAGTTCGAGGGGGGAGACCCAGTACTTC

D gene: .
J gene: TRBJ1-1
clone size: .
V gene: TRBV21-1
CDR3 protein: CASSKFGVDDTEAFF
CDR3 DNA: TGTGCCAGCAGCAAATTTGGTGTCGATGACACTGAAGCTTTCTTT

D gene: .
J gene: TRBJ1-6
clone size: .
V gene: TRBV6-5
CDR3 protein: CASSYSTQGRSPLHF
CDR3 DNA: TGTGCCAGCAGTTATTCGACGCAGGGACGATCACCCCTCCACTTT

D gene: .
J gene: TRBJ2-2
clone size: .
V gene: TRBV7-2
CDR3 protein: CASSLFRGATGELFF
CDR3 DNA: TGTGCCAGCAGCTTATTCCGGGGCGCAACCGGGGAGCTGTTTTTT

D gene: TRBD1
J gene: TRBJ1-3
clone size: .
V gene: TRBV7-2
CDR3 protein: CASSLGQGANTIYF
CDR3 DNA: TGTGCCAGCAGCTTGGGACAGGGGGCGAACACCATATATTTT

D gene: .
J gene: TRBJ2-1
clone size: .
V gene: TRBV3-1/TRBV3-2
CDR3 protein: CASSLATGIGGYNEQFF
CDR3 DNA: TGTGCCAGCAGCCTCGCGACGGGCATCGGTGGGTACAATGAGCAGTTCTTC

D gene: .
J gene: TRBJ1-4
clone size: .
V gene: TRBV4-1
CDR3 protein: CASSQSLGRSDEKLFF
CDR3 DNA: TGCGCCAGCAGCCAAAGCCTGGGGCGTAGCGATGAAAAACTGTTTTTT

D gene: .
J gene: TRBJ1-1
clone size: few
V gene: TRBV12-5
CDR3 protein: CASGLEGLLVF
CDR3 DNA: TGTGCTAGTGGTTTGGAGGGACTCCTAGTCTTT

D gene: .
J gene: TRBJ2-5
clone size: .
V gene: TRBV4-1
CDR3 protein: CASSQGPGWTQYF
CDR3 DNA: TGCGCCAGCAGCCAAGGGCCTGGTTGGACCCAGTACTTC

D gene: TRBD1
J gene: TRBJ2-2
clone size: .
V gene: TRBV7-9
CDR3 protein: CASSTTDRANGELFF
CDR3 DNA: TGTGCCAGCAGCACCACGGACAGGGCGAACGGGGAGCTGTTTTTT

D gene: .
J gene: TRBJ1-1
clone size: .
V gene: TRBV5-1
CDR3 protein: CASSSAGLNTEAFF
CDR3 DNA: TGCGCCAGCAGCAGCGCGGGGTTGAACACTGAAGCTTTCTTT

D gene: .
J gene: TRBJ2-1
clone size: few
V gene: TRBV12-3/TRBV12-4
CDR3 protein: CASSKQDYNEQFF
CDR3 DNA: TGTGCCAGCAGCAAACAGGACTACAATGAGCAGTTCTTC

D gene: TRBD1
J gene: TRBJ1-2
clone size: .
V gene: TRBV7-2
CDR3 protein: CASSLGGGQGPLYGYTF
CDR3 DNA: TGTGCCAGCAGCTTAGGGGGGGGACAGGGGCCTCTCTATGGCTACACCTTC

D gene: .
J gene: TRBJ1-4
clone size: .
V gene: TRBV11-2
CDR3 protein: CASSPLRLRTFLDDGKLFF
CDR3 DNA: TGTGCCAGCAGCCCACTTAGGCTTAGAACGTTTTTGGATGATGGGAAACTGTTTTTT

D gene: TRBD1
J gene: TRBJ1-2
clone size: .
V gene: TRBV4-1
CDR3 protein: CASSQDAGTVANYGYTF
CDR3 DNA: TGCGCCAGCAGCCAAGATGCCGGGACAGTAGCTAACTATGGCTACACCTTC

D gene: .
J gene: TRBJ1-1
clone size: .
V gene: TRBV7-6
CDR3 protein: CASSPRGGNTEAFF
CDR3 DNA: TGTGCCAGCAGCCCACGGGGGGGAAACACTGAAGCTTTCTTT

D gene: TRBD2
J gene: TRBJ2-5
clone size: .
V gene: TRBV12-3/TRBV12-4
CDR3 protein: CASSRGGYETQYF
CDR3 DNA: TGTGCCAGCAGCCGGGGGGGGTATGAGACCCAGTACTTC

D gene: .
J gene: TRBJ1-6
clone size: .
V gene: TRBV5-6
CDR3 protein: CASSLYSGIPNSPLHF
CDR3 DNA: TGTGCCAGCAGCTTGTACTCTGGGATCCCTAATTCACCCCTCCACTTT

D gene: .
J gene: TRBJ2-2
clone size: few
V gene: TRBV5-1
CDR3 protein: CASSLYQTGEGGELFF
CDR3 DNA: TGCGCCAGCAGCTTATACCAGACAGGGGAGGGCGGGGAGCTGTTTTTT

D gene: TRBD2
J gene: TRBJ2-1
clone size: .
V gene: TRBV19
CDR3 protein: CASSMSGGGYNEQFF
CDR3 DNA: TGTGCCAGTAGTATGTCGGGCGGGGGCTACAATGAGCAGTTCTTC

D gene: .
J gene: TRBJ1-5
clone size: once
V gene: TRBV4-2
CDR3 protein: CASSQGAGDHAQPQHF
CDR3 DNA: TGTGCCAGCAGCCAAGGAGCAGGGGATCACGCTCAGCCCCAGCATTTT

D gene: .
J gene: TRBJ2-6
clone size: .
V gene: TRBV5-8
CDR3 protein: CASSSRTGSGSGANVLTF
CDR3 DNA: TGTGCCAGCAGCTCCCGGACGGGCTCTGGCTCTGGGGCCAACGTCCTGACTTTC

D gene: .
J gene: TRBJ1-5
clone size: .
V gene: TRBV30
CDR3 protein: CAWSGQPNQPQHF
CDR3 DNA: TGTGCCTGGAGTGGACAGCCAAATCAGCCCCAGCATTTT

D gene: .
J gene: TRBJ1-5
clone size: .
V gene: TRBV7-9
CDR3 protein: CASRLDGGAQHF
CDR3 DNA: TGTGCCAGCAGGCTAGATGGGGGGGCCCAGCATTTT

D gene: .
J gene: TRBJ2-2
clone size: .
V gene: TRBV2
CDR3 protein: CASSPRDVRRGELFF
CDR3 DNA: TGTGCCAGCAGTCCCCGGGACGTACGAAGGGGGGAGCTGTTTTTT

D gene: .
J gene: TRBJ2-2
clone size: few
V gene: TRBV18
CDR3 protein: CASSPMRRGATDTGELFF
CDR3 DNA: TGTGCCAGCTCACCAATGAGGAGGGGCGCCACGGACACCGGGGAGCTGTTTTTT

D gene: .
J gene: TRBJ1-2
clone size: .
V gene: TRBV9
CDR3 protein: CASSVTASNYGYTF
CDR3 DNA: TGTGCCAGCAGCGTAACAGCTTCTAACTATGGCTACACCTTC

D gene: .
J gene: TRBJ2-2
clone size: .
V gene: TRBV11-3
CDR3 protein: CASSPGGVRGELFF
CDR3 DNA: TGTGCCAGCAGCCCCGGTGGGGTACGCGGGGAGCTGTTTTTT

D gene: TRBD1
J gene: TRBJ2-1
clone size: .
V gene: TRBV19
CDR3 protein: CASTLGQGELNEQFF
CDR3 DNA: TGTGCCAGTACCCTGGGACAGGGGGAGCTGAATGAGCAGTTCTTC

D gene: .
J gene: TRBJ2-7
clone size: .
V gene: TRBV10-3
CDR3 protein: CAISAPGHPTQYF
CDR3 DNA: TGTGCCATCAGTGCACCGGGACACCCTACCCAGTACTTC

D gene: .
J gene: TRBJ1-4
clone size: .
V gene: TRBV4-3
CDR3 protein: CASSQDPRIREKLFF
CDR3 DNA: TGCGCCAGCAGCCAAGATCCCAGGATTCGGGAAAAACTGTTTTTT

D gene: TRBD1
J gene: TRBJ1-5
clone size: .
V gene: TRBV19
CDR3 protein: CASSPRQGNGQPQHF
CDR3 DNA: TGTGCCAGTAGTCCGCGACAGGGAAACGGTCAGCCCCAGCATTTT

D gene: .
J gene: TRBJ2-7
clone size: .
V gene: TRBV7-9
CDR3 protein: CASRGMGGQWGTYEQYF
CDR3 DNA: TGTGCCTCAAGGGGGATGGGCGGTCAGTGGGGAACCTACGAGCAGTACTTC

D gene: .
J gene: TRBJ2-7
clone size: .
V gene: TRBV11-3
CDR3 protein: CAWGFGVPTYEQYF
CDR3 DNA: TGTGCTTGGGGTTTCGGGGTTCCAACCTACGAGCAGTACTTC

D gene: .
J gene: TRBJ1-6
clone size: .
V gene: TRBV30
CDR3 protein: CAWSRGGMNSPLHF
CDR3 DNA: TGTGCCTGGAGTCGGGGGGGCATGAATTCACCCCTCCACTTT

D gene: TRBD1
J gene: TRBJ2-5
clone size: .
V gene: TRBV12-3/TRBV12-4
CDR3 protein: CASRGQGGETQYF
CDR3 DNA: TGTGCCAGCAGAGGACAGGGGGGGGAGACCCAGTACTTC

D gene: .
J gene: TRBJ1-2
clone size: .
V gene: TRBV18
CDR3 protein: CASRGSYGYTF
CDR3 DNA: TGTGCCAGCCGGGGGAGCTATGGCTACACCTTC

D gene: TRBD2
J gene: TRBJ2-1
clone size: .
V gene: TRBV6-2/TRBV6-3
CDR3 protein: CASSRLAGANEQFF
CDR3 DNA: TGTGCCAGCAGCCGACTAGCGGGGGCGAATGAGCAGTTCTTC